This paragraph reports one T cell receptor (beta chain). Its antigen is currently unknown. Germline values: CDR1 SQVTM, CDR2 ANQGSEA. V trimming: 6 bases; J trimming: 5 bases; junction bases outside the gene matches: 4. This CDR3 has 12 amino acids. Attachment of unique molecular identifiers to individual cDNA molecules was performed. TCRdb re-called the 5' RACE reads through MiXCR, storing one row per CDR3 protein. The sample has about 59,000 distinct CDR3 sequences, under 15% seen once. These data originate in a study of early T cells in non-severe SARS-CoV-2 infection. Findings and limits, study-wide: The study's VDJdb matching favored anti-spike CD8 responses and missed private and CD4 specificities.

Sequencing was performed on whole blood, taken at baseline. The chain combines TRBV29-1 with TRBJ2-1, with 7 bases fitting TRBD2. This TCR derives from an adult who was a healthcare worker with PCR-confirmed SARS-CoV-2 infection or an uninfected control (not recorded which). The CDR3 protein is CSVAGTNNEQFF. The CDR3 DNA reads as TGCAGCGTGGCCGGGACTAACAATGAGCAGTTCTTC.